This T cell receptor (beta chain) was obtained from a study of control samples from healthy donors and cancer patients. Germline V lookup: CDR1 LNHDA, CDR2 SQIVND (reference sequence). The ends were cut back, 7 bases at V and 4 bases at J, with 22 bases in the middle. The CDR3 length is 16 residues. Generated by immunoSEQ multiplex PCR, the TCRdb table keeps only in-frame clones and is missing some. The sample includes under 200,000 clones, approximately 96% seen only once; the top ten take 8.5%. Only one count was recorded for this clone. V usage is TRBV19 and J usage is TRBJ1-2; TRBD1 might be the D (6 bases). The sequence was obtained from a woman between 35 and 50 years old in good health. The sequencing input was blood. CDR3 sequence: CASNEYGGQGSYGYTF. CDR3 bases: TGTGCCAGTAACGAGTACGGGGGGCAGGGGAGCTATGGCTACACCTTC.